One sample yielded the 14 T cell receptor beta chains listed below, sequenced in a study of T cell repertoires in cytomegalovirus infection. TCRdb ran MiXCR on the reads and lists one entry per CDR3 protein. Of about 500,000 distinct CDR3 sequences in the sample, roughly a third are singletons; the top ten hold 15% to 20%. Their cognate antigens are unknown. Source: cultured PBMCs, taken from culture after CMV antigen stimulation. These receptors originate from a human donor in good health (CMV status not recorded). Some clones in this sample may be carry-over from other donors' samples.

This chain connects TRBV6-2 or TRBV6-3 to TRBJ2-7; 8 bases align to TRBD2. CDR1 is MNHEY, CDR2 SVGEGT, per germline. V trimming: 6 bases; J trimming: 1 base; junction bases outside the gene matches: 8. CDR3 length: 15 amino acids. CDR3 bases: TGTGCCAGCAGATCCCTGGCGGGAGGATCCTACGAGCAGTACTTC. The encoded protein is CASRSLAGGSYEQYF.

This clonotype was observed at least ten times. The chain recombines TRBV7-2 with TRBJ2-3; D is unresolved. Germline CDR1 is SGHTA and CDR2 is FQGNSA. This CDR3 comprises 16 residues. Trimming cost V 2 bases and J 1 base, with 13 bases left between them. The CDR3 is CASSLFESRRTDTQYF. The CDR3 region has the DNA TGTGCCAGCAGCTTATTTGAATCTAGACGCACAGATACGCAGTATTTT.

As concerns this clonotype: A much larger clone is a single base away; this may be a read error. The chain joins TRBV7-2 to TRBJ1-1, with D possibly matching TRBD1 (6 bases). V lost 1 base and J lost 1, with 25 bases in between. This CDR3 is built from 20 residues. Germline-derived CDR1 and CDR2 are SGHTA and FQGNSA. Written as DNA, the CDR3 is TGTGCCAGCAGCTTAGTAACGGGAAGGCAGGGGAGCGTAACGAACACTGAAGCTTTCTTT. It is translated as CASSLVTGRQGSVTNTEAFF.

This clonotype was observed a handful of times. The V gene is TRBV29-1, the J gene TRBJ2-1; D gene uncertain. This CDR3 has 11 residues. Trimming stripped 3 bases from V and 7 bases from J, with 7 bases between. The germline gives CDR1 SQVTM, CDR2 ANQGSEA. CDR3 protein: CSVDLENEQFF. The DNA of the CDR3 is TGCAGCGTTGATTTAGAGAATGAGCAGTTCTTC.

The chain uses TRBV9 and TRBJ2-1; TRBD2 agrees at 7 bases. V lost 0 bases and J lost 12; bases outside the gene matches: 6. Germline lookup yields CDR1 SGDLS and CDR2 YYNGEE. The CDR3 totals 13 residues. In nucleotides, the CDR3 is TGTGCCAGCAGCGTAGAAGGTGGGAGGGCGCAGTTCTTC. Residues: CASSVEGGRAQFF.

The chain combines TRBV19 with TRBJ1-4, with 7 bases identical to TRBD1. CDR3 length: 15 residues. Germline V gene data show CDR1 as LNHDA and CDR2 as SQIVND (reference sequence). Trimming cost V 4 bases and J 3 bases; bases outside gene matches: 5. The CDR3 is CASSTGQLSNEKLFF. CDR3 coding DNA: TGTGCCAGTAGTACGGGACAGTTATCTAATGAAAAACTGTTTTTT.

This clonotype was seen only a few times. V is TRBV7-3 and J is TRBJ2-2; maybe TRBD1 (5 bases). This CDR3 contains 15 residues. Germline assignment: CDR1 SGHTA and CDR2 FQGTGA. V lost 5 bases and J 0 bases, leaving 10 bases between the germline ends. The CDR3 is CASSPGAANTGELFF. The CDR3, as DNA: TGTGCCAGCAGCCCTGGGGCAGCGAACACCGGGGAGCTGTTTTTT.

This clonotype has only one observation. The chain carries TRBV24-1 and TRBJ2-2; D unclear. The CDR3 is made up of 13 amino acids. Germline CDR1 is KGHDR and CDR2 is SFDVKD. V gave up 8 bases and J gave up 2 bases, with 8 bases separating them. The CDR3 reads CATTRGNTGELFF. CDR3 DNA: TGTGCCACCACACGCGGAAACACCGGGGAGCTGTTTTTT.

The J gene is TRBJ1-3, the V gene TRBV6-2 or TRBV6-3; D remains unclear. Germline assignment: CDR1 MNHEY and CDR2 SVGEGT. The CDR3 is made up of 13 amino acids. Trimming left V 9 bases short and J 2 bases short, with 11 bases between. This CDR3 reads CARGRLTGNTIYF. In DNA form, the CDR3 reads TGTGCCAGAGGACGCCTGACTGGAAACACCATATATTTT.

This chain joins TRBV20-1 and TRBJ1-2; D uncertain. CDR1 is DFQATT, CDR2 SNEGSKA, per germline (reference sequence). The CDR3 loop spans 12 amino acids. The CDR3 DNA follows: TGCAGCAACTTGGGTTTATCGCATGGCTACACCTTC. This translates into CSNLGLSHGYTF.

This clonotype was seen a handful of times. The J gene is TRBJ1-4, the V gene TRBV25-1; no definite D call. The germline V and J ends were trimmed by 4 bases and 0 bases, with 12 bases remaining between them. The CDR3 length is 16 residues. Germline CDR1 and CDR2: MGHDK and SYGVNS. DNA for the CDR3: TGTGCCAGCAGTGTCTACGGTGGATCAACTAATGAAAAACTGTTTTTT. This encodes CASSVYGGSTNEKLFF.

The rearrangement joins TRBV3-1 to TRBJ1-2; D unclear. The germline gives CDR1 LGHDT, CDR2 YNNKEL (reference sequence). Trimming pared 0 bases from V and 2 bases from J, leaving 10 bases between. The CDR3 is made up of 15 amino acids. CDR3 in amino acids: CASSQDATDNYGYTF. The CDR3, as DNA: TGTGCCAGCAGCCAAGACGCGACGGACAACTATGGCTACACCTTC.

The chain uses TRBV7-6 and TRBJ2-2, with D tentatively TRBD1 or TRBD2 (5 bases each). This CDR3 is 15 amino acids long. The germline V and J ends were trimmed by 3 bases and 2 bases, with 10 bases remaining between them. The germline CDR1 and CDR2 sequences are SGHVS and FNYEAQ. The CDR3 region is CASSLGPQNTGELFF. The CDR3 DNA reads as TGTGCCAGCAGCTTGGGACCACAAAACACCGGGGAGCTGTTTTTT. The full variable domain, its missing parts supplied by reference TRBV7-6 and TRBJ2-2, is GAGVSQSPRYKVTKRGQDVALRCDPISGHVSLYWYRQALGQGPEFLTYFNYEAQQDKSGLPNDRFSAERPEGSISTLTIQRTEQRDSAMYRCASSLGPQNTGELFFGEGSRLTVL.

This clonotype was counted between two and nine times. The CDR3, as DNA: TGCGCCAGCAGCCACAACAGTTACAATCAGCCCCAGCATTTT. Its translation: CASSHNSYNQPQHF. The gene calls are TRBV4-1 and TRBJ1-5; D gene unclear. The CDR3 is 14 amino acids. Trimming left V 3 bases short and J 3 bases short, with 9 bases between. CDR1 MGHRA and CDR2 YSYEKL come from the germline V gene.